Sequencing of this T cell receptor (beta chain) was carried out in a study of regulatory T cells in long-lasting Graves disease. Study-wide context: Freshly diagnosed Graves' patients had used antithyroid drugs for under 3 months.

Investigators prepared the TCR beta libraries by applying iRepertoire HTBI primers and Arm-PCR of CDR3 regions. Source study methods: Identification across samples found approximately 60 TRBV and some 15 TRBJ segments. TCRdb reanalysed the multiplex PCR reads using MiXCR and keeps one entry per CDR3 protein. None of the V and J calls come from the authors' own analysis; TCRdb made them. The sample carries 400,000 to 550,000 distinct CDR3 sequences, 16% recorded once. In its sample, this clonotype was seen many times. Time point meaning: newly diagnosed GD, antithyroid drugs for less than 3 months. With RNA extracted from PBMCs as input, the TCR library was made. CDR3 length: 14 amino acids. The J segment lost 5 bases and the V segment lost 5 bases, leaving 4 bases of the junction unmatched. Germline V gene lookup returns CDR1 SGHTA and CDR2 FQGNSA. This same sample was also part of a study on T cells in Graves' hyperthyroidism and ophthalmopathy. As that report states: TCR CDR3 regions were first amplified by RT-PCR with HTBI primers.

The rearrangement joins TRBV7-2 to TRBJ1-1, with TRBD1 matching over 11 bases. The sequence was collected from a woman aged 18-30 years with Graves disease. The input for sequencing was peripheral blood mononuclear cells (PBMCs), taken at new diagnosis, from a patient treated with antithyroid drugs. CDR3 coding DNA: TGTGCCAGCAGCGCGGACAGGGGGCGGACTGAAGCTTTCTTT. It is translated as CASSADRGRTEAFF.